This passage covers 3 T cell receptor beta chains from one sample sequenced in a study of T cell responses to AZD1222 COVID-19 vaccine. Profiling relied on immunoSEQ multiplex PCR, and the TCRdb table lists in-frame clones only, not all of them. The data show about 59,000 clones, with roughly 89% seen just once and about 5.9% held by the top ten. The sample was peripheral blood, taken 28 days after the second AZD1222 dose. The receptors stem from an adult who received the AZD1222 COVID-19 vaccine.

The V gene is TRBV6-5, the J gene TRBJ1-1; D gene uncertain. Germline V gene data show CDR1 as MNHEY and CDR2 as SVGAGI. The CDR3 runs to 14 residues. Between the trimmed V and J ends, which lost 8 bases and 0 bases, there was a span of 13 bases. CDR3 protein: CASHQSVLNTEAFF. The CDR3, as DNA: TGTGCCAGCCACCAGTCGGTCTTGAACACTGAAGCTTTCTTT.

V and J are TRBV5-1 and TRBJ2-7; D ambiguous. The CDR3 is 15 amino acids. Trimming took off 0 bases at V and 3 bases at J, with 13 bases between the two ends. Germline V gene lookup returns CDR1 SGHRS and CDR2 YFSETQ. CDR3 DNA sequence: TGCGCCAGCAGCTTGGTAGGTAACAGTTACTACGAGCAGTACTTC. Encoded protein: CASSLVGNSYYEQYF.

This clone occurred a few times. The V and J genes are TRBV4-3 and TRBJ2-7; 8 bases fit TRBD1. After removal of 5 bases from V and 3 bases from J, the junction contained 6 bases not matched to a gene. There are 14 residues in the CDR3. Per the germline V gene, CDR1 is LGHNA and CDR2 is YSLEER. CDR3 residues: CASSADRVGYEQYF. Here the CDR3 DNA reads TGCGCCAGCAGCGCGGACAGGGTGGGCTACGAGCAGTACTTC.